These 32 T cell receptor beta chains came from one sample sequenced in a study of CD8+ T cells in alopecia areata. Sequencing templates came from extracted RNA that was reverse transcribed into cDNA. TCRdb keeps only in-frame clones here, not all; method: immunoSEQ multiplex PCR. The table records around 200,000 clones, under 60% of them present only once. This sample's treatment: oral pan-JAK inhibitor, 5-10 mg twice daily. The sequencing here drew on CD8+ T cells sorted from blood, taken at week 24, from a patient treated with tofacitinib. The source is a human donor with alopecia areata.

CDR3 sequence reads: CASSLTQGLTDTQYF. DNA of the CDR3: TGTGCCAGCAGCTTAACCCAGGGGCTGACAGATACGCAGTATTTT. The V and J genes are TRBV7-2 and TRBJ2-3; a possible D gene is TRBD1 (6 bases). Trimming removed 2 bases from V and 3 bases from J, with 12 bases in between. The CDR3 has 15 amino acids. CDR1 and CDR2 (germline): SGHTA, FQGNSA.

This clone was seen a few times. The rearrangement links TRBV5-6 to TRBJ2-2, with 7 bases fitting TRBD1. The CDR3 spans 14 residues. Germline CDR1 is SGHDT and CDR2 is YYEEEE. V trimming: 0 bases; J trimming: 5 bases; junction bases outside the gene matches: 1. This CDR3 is CASSLGQGTGELFF. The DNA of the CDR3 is TGTGCCAGCAGCTTGGGACAGGGTACCGGGGAGCTGTTTTTT.

The DNA of the CDR3 is TGCGCCAGCAGCCATCGCACGGGCCGGGGGCTGCATGAGCAGTTCTTC. Protein: CASSHRTGRGLHEQFF. The J gene is TRBJ2-1, the V gene TRBV4-1; tentatively, D is TRBD1 or TRBD2 (6 bases each). Germline V CDR1 and CDR2: MGHRA, YSYEKL. V lost 3 bases, J lost 8 bases, and 20 bases lay in between. The CDR3 length is 16 residues.

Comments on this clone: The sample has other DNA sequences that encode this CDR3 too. CDR3 nucleotides: TGTGCCAGCAGTTTATCGGGAAGGGGGAACACTGAAGCTTTCTTT. The encoded protein is CASSLSGRGNTEAFF. J is TRBJ1-1 and V is TRBV27; the D gene is possibly TRBD1 (5 bases). Germline V gene data show CDR1 as MNHEY and CDR2 as SMNVEV (reference sequence). This CDR3 spans 15 amino acids. Trimming cost V 0 bases and J 1 base, with 9 bases left between them.

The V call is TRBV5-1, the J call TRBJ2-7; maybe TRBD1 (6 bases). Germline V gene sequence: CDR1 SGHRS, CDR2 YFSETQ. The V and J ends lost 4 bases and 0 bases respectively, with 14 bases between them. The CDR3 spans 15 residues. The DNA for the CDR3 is TGCGCCAGCAGCCCCGAGGGGGACCCCTCCTACGAGCAGTACTTC. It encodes CASSPEGDPSYEQYF.

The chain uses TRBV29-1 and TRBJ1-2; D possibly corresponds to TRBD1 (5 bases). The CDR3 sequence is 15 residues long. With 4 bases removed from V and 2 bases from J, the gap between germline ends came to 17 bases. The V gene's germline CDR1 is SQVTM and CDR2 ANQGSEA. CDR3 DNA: TGCAGCGTTGTTAGCGACAGTCCGAGGAACTATGGCTACACCTTC. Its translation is CSVVSDSPRNYGYTF.

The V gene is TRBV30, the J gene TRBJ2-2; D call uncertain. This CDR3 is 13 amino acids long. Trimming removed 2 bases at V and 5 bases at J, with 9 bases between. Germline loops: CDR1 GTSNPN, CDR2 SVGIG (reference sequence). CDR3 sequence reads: CAWSLGLTGELFF. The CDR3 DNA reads TGTGCCTGGAGTTTGGGCCTGACCGGGGAGCTGTTTTTT.

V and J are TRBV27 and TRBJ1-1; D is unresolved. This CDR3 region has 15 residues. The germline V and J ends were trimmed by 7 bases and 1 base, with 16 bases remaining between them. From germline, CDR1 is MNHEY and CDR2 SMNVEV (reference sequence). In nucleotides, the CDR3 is TGTGCCAGCAAGCCGGCGCAGGCCACGAACACTGAAGCTTTCTTT. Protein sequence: CASKPAQATNTEAFF.

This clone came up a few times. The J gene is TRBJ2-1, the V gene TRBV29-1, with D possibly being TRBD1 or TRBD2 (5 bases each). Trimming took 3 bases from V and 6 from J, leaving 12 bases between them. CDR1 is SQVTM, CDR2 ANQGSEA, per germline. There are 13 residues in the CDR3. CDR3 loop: CSVDGGWGNEQFF. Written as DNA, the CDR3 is TGCAGCGTTGATGGGGGTTGGGGCAATGAGCAGTTCTTC.

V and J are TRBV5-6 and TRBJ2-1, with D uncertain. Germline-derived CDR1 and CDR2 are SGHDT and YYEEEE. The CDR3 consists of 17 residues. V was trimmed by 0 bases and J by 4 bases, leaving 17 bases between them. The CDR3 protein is CASSLVGFAREYNEQFF. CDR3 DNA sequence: TGTGCCAGCAGCTTGGTTGGGTTTGCTAGAGAGTACAATGAGCAGTTCTTC. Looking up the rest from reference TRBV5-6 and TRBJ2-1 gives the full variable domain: DAGVTQSPTHLIKTRGQQVTLRCSPKSGHDTVSWYQQALGQGPQFIFQYYEEEERQRGNFPDRFSGHQFPNYSSELNVNALLLGDSALYLCASSLVGFAREYNEQFFGPGTRLTVL.

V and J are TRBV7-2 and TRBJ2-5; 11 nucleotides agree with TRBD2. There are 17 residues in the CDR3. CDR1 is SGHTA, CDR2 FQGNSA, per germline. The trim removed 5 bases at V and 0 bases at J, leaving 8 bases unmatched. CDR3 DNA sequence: TGTGCCAGCAGCAACCGACTAGCGGGGAGGTACCAAGAGACCCAGTACTTC. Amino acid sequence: CASSNRLAGRYQETQYF.

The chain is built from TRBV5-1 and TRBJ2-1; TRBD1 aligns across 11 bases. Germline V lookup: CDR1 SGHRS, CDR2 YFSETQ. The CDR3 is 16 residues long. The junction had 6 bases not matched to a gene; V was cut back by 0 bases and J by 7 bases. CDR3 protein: CASSLAGTGGRNEQFF. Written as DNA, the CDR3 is TGCGCCAGCAGCTTGGCCGGGACAGGGGGGAGGAATGAGCAGTTCTTC. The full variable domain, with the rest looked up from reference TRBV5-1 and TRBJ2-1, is KAGVTQTPRYLIKTRGQQVTLSCSPISGHRSVSWYQQTPGQGLQFLFEYFSETQRNKGNFPGRFSGRQFSNSRSEMNVSTLELGDSALYLCASSLAGTGGRNEQFFGPGTRLTVL.

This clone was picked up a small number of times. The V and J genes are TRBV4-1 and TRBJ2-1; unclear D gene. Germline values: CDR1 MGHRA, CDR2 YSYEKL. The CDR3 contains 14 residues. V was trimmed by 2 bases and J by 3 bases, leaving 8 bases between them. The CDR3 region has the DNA TGCGCCAGCAGCCAACTGACTGTCTACAATGAGCAGTTCTTC. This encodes CASSQLTVYNEQFF.

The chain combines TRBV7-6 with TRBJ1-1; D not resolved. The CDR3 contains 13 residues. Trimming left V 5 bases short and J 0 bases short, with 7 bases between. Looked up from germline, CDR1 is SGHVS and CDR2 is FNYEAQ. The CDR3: CASSRSMNTEAFF. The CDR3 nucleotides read TGTGCCAGCAGCCGGAGCATGAACACTGAAGCTTTCTTT.

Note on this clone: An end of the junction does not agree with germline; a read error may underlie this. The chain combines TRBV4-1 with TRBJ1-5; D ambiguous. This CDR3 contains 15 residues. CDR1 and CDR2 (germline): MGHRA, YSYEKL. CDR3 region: CASSQNTTPNRPQHF. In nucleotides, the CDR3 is TGCGCCAGCAGCCAGAATACAACCCCAAATCGGCCCCAGCATTTT.

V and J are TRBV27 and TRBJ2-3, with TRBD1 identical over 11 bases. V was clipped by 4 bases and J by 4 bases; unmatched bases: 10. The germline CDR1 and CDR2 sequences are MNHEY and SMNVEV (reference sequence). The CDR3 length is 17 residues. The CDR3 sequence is CASSSIRTGGVPDTQYF. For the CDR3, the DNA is TGTGCCAGCAGTTCGATACGGACAGGGGGCGTCCCAGATACGCAGTATTTT.

Here the CDR3 DNA reads TGTGCCAGCAGCTGCGCGAAGGACAGGGGATGCACAGATACGCAGTATTTT. Translation: CASSCAKDRGCTDTQYF. The V call is TRBV13, the J call TRBJ2-3; TRBD1 matches at 9 bases. The CDR3 totals 17 residues. Germline lookup yields CDR1 PRHDT and CDR2 FYEKMQ (reference sequence). With V trimmed by 4 bases and J by 1 base, 9 bases remained unmatched.

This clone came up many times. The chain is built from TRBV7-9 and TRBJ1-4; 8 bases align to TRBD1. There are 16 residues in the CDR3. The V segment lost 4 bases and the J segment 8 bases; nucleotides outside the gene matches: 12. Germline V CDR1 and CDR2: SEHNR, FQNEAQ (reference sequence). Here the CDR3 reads CASSSPGQGDFEKLFF. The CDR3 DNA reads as TGTGCCAGCAGCTCCCCCGGACAGGGTGATTTCGAAAAACTGTTTTTT.

The CDR3 reads CASSEGPEDAFF. In nucleotides, the CDR3 is TGTGCCAGCAGCGAGGGGCCAGAAGATGCTTTCTTT. The genes are TRBV9 and TRBJ1-1, with D perhaps TRBD1 (5 bases). The CDR3 is 12 residues long. CDR1 is SGDLS, CDR2 YYNGEE, per germline. Trimming shortened V by 3 bases and J by 11 bases, and 14 bases separated the two germline ends.

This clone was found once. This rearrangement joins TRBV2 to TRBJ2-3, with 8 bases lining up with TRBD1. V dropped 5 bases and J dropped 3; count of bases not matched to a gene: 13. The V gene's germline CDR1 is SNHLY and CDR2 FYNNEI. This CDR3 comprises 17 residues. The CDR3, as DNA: TGTGCCAGCAGTCAGAAGATGGGACAGGTCGGAACAGATACGCAGTATTTT. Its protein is CASSQKMGQVGTDTQYF.

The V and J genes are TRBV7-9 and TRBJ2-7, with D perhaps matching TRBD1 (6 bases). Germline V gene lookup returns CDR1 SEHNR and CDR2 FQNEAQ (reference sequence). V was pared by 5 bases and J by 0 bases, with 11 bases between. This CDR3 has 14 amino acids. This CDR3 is CASSAQDSSYEQYF. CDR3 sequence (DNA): TGTGCCAGCAGCGCCCAGGACAGCTCCTACGAGCAGTACTTC. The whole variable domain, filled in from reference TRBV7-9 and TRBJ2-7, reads DTGVSQNPRHKITKRGQNVTFRCDPISEHNRLYWYRQTLGQGPEFLTYFQNEAQLEKSRLLSDRFSAERPKGSFSTLEIQRTEQGDSAMYLCASSAQDSSYEQYFGPGTRLTVT.

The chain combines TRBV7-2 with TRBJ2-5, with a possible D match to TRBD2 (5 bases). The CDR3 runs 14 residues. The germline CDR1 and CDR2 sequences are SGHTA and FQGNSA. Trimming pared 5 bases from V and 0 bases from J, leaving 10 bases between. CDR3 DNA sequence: TGTGCCAGCAGCCCCGGACTTTACCAAGAGACCCAGTACTTC. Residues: CASSPGLYQETQYF. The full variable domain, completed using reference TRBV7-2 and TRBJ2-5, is GAGVSQSPSNKVTEKGKDVELRCDPISGHTALYWYRQSLGQGLEFLIYFQGNSAPDKSGLPSDRFSAERTGGSVSTLTIQRTQQEDSAVYLCASSPGLYQETQYFGPGTRLLVL.

For the CDR3, the DNA is TGCGCCAGCAGCGCCACAGGGACGGGCTCTGGGGCCAACGTCCTGACTTTC. It codes for CASSATGTGSGANVLTF. The J gene is TRBJ2-6, the V gene TRBV5-1; weak D call: TRBD1 (6 bases). This CDR3 comprises 17 residues. Trimming stripped 4 bases from V and 0 bases from J, with 14 bases between. Germline V CDR1 and CDR2: SGHRS, YFSETQ.

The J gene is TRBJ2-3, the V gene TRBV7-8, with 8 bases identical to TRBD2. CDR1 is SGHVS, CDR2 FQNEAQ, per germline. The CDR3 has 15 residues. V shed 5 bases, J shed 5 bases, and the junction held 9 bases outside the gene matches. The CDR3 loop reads CASSPRGGRVDTQYF. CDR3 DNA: TGTGCCAGCAGCCCTCGGGGGGGCAGGGTAGATACGCAGTATTTT.

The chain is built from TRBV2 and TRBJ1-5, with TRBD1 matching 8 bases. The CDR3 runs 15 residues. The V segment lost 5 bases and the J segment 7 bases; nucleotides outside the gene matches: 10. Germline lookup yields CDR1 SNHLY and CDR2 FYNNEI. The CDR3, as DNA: TGTGCCAGCAGTCTACAGGACAGGGAGGGCCAGCCCCAGCATTTT. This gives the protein CASSLQDREGQPQHF.

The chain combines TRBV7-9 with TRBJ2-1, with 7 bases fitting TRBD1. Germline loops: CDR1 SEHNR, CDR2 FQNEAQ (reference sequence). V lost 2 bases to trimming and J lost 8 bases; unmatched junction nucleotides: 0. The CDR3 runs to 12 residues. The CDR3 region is CASSLQGDEQFF. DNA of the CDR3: TGTGCCAGCAGCTTACAGGGGGATGAGCAGTTCTTC. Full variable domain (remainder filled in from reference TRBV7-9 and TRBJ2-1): DTGVSQNPRHKITKRGQNVTFRCDPISEHNRLYWYRQTLGQGPEFLTYFQNEAQLEKSRLLSDRFSAERPKGSFSTLEIQRTEQGDSAMYLCASSLQGDEQFFGPGTRLTVL.

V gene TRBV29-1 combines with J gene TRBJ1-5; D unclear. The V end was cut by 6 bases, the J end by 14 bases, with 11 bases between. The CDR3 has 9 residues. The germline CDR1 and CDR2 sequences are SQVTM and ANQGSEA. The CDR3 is CSVVNSKHF. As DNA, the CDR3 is TGCAGCGTAGTCAACAGTAAGCATTTT. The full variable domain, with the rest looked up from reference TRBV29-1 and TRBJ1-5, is SAVISQKPSRDICQRGTSLTIQCQVDSQVTMMFWYRQQPGQSLTLIATANQGSEATYESGFVIDKFPISRPNLTFSTLTVSNMSPEDSSIYLCSVVNSKHFGDGTRLSIL.

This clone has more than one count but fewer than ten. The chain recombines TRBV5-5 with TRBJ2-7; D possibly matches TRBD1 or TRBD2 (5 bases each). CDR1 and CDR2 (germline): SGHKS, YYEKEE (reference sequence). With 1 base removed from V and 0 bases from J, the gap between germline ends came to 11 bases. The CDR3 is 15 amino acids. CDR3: CASSLSRGSSYEQYF. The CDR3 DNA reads TGTGCCAGCAGCTTGTCCCGGGGCAGCTCCTACGAGCAGTACTTC.

The CDR3 spells CASNQAGGANEQFF. The CDR3 bases are TGTGCCAGCAACCAGGCCGGGGGGGCGAATGAGCAGTTCTTC. This rearrangement joins TRBV7-8 to TRBJ2-1, with TRBD2 matching 8 bases. Germline-derived CDR1 and CDR2 are SGHVS and FQNEAQ. The CDR3 is 14 residues long. The V segment lost 7 bases and the J segment 7 bases; nucleotides outside the gene matches: 9.

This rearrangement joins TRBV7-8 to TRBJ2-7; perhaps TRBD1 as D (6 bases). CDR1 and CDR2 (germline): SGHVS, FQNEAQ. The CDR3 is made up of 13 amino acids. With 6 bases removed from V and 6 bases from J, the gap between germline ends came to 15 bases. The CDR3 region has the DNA TGTGCCAGCAGTACAGGGAACCATATCGAGCAGTACTTC. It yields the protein CASSTGNHIEQYF.

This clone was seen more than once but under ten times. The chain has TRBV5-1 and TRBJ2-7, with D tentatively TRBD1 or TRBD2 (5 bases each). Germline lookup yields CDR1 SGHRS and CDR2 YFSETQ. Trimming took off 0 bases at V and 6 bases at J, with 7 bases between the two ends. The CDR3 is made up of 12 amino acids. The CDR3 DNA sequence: TGCGCCAGCAGCTTGGGAGGGACCGAGCAGTACTTC. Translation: CASSLGGTEQYF.

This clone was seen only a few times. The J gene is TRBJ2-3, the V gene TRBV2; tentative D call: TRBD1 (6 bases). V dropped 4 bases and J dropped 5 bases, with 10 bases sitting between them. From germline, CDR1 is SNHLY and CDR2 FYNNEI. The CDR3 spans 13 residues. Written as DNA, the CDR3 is TGTGCCAGCAGTGGGGCAGGGGAAGATACGCAGTATTTT. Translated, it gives CASSGAGEDTQYF.